Given below is one T cell receptor (beta chain) in context. Antigen specificity is unknown. Unique molecular identifiers featured in each of the TCR beta cDNA libraries. Each CDR3 protein is one row after TCRdb ran MiXCR on the PCR reads. There are about 820,000 distinct CDR3 sequences in the sample; roughly 50% occur only once, and under 6% lies in the top ten. The CDR3 contains 18 residues. Trimming cost V 4 bases and J 4 bases; bases outside gene matches: 14. Germline-derived CDR1 and CDR2 are MGHRA and YSYEKL. This record belongs to a study of post-analysis software for immune sequencing data. Study context: Multiple sclerosis in the patients followed relapsing-remitting, secondary progressive and progressive-relapsing courses. Study conclusions and caveats: A handful of TRBV segments appeared more often in patients than in controls, and TRBV5-6, TRBV5-1 and TRBV20-1 were among these.

The source material was blood. This clonotype was obtained from a girl aged 5-17 years with multiple sclerosis. J is TRBJ2-1 and V is TRBV4-1; 9 bases align to TRBD2. The CDR3 is CASSLAASGTIRYNEQFF. The CDR3 coding sequence is TGCGCCAGCAGCCTTGCGGCTAGCGGGACGATAAGGTACAATGAGCAGTTCTTC.